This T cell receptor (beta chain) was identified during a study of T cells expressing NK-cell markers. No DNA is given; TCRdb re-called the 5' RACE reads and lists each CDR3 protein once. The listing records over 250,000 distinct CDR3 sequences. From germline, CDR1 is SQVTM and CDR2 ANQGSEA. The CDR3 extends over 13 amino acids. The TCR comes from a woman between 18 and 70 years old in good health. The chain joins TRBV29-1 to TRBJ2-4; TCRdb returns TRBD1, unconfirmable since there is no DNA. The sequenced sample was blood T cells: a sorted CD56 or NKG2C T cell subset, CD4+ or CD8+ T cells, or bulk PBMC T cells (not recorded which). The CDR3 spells CSVGQGQGNIQYF. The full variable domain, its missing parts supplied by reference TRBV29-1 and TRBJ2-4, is SAVISQKPSRDICQRGTSLTIQCQVDSQVTMMFWYRQQPGQSLTLIATANQGSEATYESGFVIDKFPISRPNLTFSTLTVSNMSPEDSSIYLCSVGQGQGNIQYFGAGTRLSVL.